This T cell receptor (beta chain) was recovered during a study of T cell responses to AZD1222 COVID-19 vaccine (dated by TCRdb to about 2021). Context from the whole study: AZD1222 recipients with second doses at about 4 weeks or about 12 weeks were pooled, because spike-specific TCR depth and breadth did not differ between schedules. Trial participants were enrolled by age into subgroups of 18-55, 56-69 and 70-plus years, and 148, 28 and 57 TCR-sequenced participants, respectively, were included in these subgroups. TCR sequencing covered about 230 trial participants: 200 to 220 given two doses of AZD1222 and 26 given two doses of MenACWY control vaccine.

As concerns this clone: The specificity of this receptor is unknown. One base away there is no much larger clone; base qualities are not given.

The CDR3 regions of human TCRbeta chains were subjected to immunosequencing. On the study's bioinformatics: Repertoire TCRs were matched against a reference library of SARS-CoV-2-specific TCRs generated with the MIRA antigen-specificity platform. Breadth meant the fraction of unique TCRs that were SARS-CoV-2-associated, whereas depth meant the fraction of total T cells that were SARS-CoV-2-associated. Using the MIRA data, each spike-specific TCR was assigned both to the spike region to which the TCR was reactive and to a CD4 or CD8 class. Log10-transformed breadth and depth values were compared by one-way ANOVA with Sidak's multiple comparisons tests. TCRdb provides this immuneACCESS table in a form limited to in-frame rearrangements. Some clones are lacking; in checked studies, under half of them reflect an unresolved V gene, and why the rest are absent is not known. V and J calls and clone size follow that table, whereas D and trimming were derived from the DNA. This sample lists around 150,000 clones; roughly 94% were detected once. The ten most abundant clones make up 1.3% of the sample.

What this sample's time point label stands for: baseline before first vaccination. Vaccinee samples came from UK trials COV001 and COV002, including a single-blind randomized controlled phase 2/3 trial of AZD1222 (ChAdOx1 nCoV-19) in healthy adults. Trial participant PBMC samples were collected at day 0 and day 28 after the second dose for TCRbeta chain sequencing. What the authors observed across the whole study: In the small 56-69-year group, the increase in depth fell short of significance, most likely because of low power. Because no day 14 peak-response samples were available, the repertoires could be characterized only after the peak T cell response. A significant rise in spike-specific TCR breadth and depth was observed after two AZD1222 doses relative to day 0 and relative to MenACWY recipients. Nearly half of unique spike-specific TCRs reportedly recognized epitopes outside regions mutated in the B.1.351 and B.1.1.7 variants. Vaccine-associated CD4 TCRs spanned the whole spike protein, with dominant responses in regions 160-218 and 743-854. Conclusions about previously exposed vaccinees are limited, since just five to seven AZD1222 recipients were seropositive for SARS-CoV-2 at baseline. Participants were mostly white British, with more females than males. The authors suggested clonal diversity may have been underestimated.

The source was peripheral blood, collected on day 0 of AZD1222 vaccination. This clonotype was sampled from an adult in good health.

The CDR3 loop reads CASSSQGGGGQPQHF. Here is the DNA: TGTGCCAGCAGTTCCCAGGGAGGGGGCGGACAGCCCCAGCATTTT. The rearranged chain carries TRBV27 and TRBJ1-5; 7 central nucleotides agree with TRBD1. After removal of 4 bases from V and 7 bases from J, the junction retains 10 bases not matched to a gene. The CDR3 holds 15 amino acids from the cysteine to the phenylalanine. Just the 45-base CDR3 DNA is kept, in frame starting at base 1. According to the germline V gene (reference sequence), CDR1 reads MNHEY and CDR2 reads SMNVEV.